These 10 T cell receptor beta chains share one sample of origin, sequenced in a study of CD8+CD57+ T cells in acquired aplastic anemia. Profiles of TCR beta VDJ and CDR3 were generated from a genomic DNA template. TCRdb recomputed calls from the reads with MiXCR, one row per CDR3 protein. The sample shows roughly 250,000 distinct CDR3 sequences, roughly 80% of them seen only once. In patients chosen for sequencing, flow cytometry had shown CD8+CD57+ cell expansion. Specimen: sorted CD4+, CD8+, or CD8+CD57+ T cells (not recorded which) from PBMCs. The receptors here all came from a human donor with aplastic anemia.

A note on this clonotype: Without the conserved terminal phenylalanine or tryptophan, this CDR3 likely stems from a read error. No DNA is shown, since the ends of the CDR3 on it are uncertain; the CDR3 is the one TCRdb lists. The chain carries TRBV9 and TRBJ2-4; the DNA was not used to check the table's D call, TRBD1. Germline V CDR1 and CDR2: SGDLS, YYNGEE. The CDR3 is 12 residues long, counting both termini. CDR3 in amino acids: CASSVGTARNQP.

This chain connects TRBV6-4 to TRBJ2-5; 15 nucleotides match TRBD2. The CDR3 has 16 amino acids. V lost 2 bases and J lost 2; bases outside the gene matches: 0. Germline V CDR1 and CDR2: MRHNA, SNTAGT. CDR3 region: CASSDGTSGGQETQYF. The CDR3 region has the DNA TGTGCCAGCAGTGACGGGACTAGCGGGGGGCAAGAGACCCAGTACTTC.

This clonotype appeared a single time. V gene TRBV7-3 combines with J gene TRBJ2-1; the D is unclear. Trimming took off 4 bases at V and 13 bases at J, with 26 bases between the two ends. Germline V gene data show CDR1 as SGHTA and CDR2 as FQGTGA. This CDR3 region has 16 residues. The CDR3 reads CASSSQDSGSKRPQFF. The CDR3 DNA sequence: TGTGCCAGCAGCTCTCAAGATTCGGGCAGCAAGAGACCCCAGTTCTTC.

As concerns this clonotype: The germline gene is not matched at one end of the junction; a read error may be the cause. The V and J genes are TRBV7-9 and TRBJ2-6, with D possibly being TRBD2 (5 bases). The CDR3 runs to 16 residues. The germline gives CDR1 SEHNR, CDR2 FQNEAQ (reference sequence). The chain's CDR3 is CAGSWAGRYGANVLTF. The CDR3, as DNA: TGTGCCGGCAGCTGGGCGGGTAGGTACGGGGCCAACGTCCTGACTTTC.

This rearrangement joins TRBV9 to TRBJ2-3; a possible D gene is TRBD2 (5 bases). The V end lost 4 bases, the J end lost 14 bases, and 23 bases lay between the germline ends. Per germline, CDR1 SGDLS and CDR2 YYNGEE. The length of the CDR3 is 14 residues. The CDR3 nucleotides read TGTGCCAGCAGCTTTGCGGGTGGTCACGATCCGGGGTATTTT. Translated: CASSFAGGHDPGYF.

Concerning this clonotype itself: Because it lacks the conserved phenylalanine or tryptophan at the end, this CDR3 is likely a read error. It is unclear where the CDR3 begins or ends on the DNA, so no DNA is shown, and the CDR3 is as TCRdb lists it. V and J are TRBV9 and TRBJ2-3. Germline V gene sequence: CDR1 SGDLS, CDR2 YYNGEE. The CDR3 has 13 amino acids, counting both end residues. This chain's CDR3 is CASGDGGNITYFV.

Remarks on this clonotype: At one end, the junction sequence differs from germline, possibly due to a read error. The chain uses TRBV19 and TRBJ2-7; 7 nucleotides line up with TRBD2. The CDR3 is 15 amino acids. Germline CDR1 is LNHDA and CDR2 is SQIVND (reference sequence). The CDR3 DNA sequence: TGTGCCAGTAGTATAGCTAGCGGAGCCTCCTATGAGCAGTACTTC. Translated: CASSIASGASYEQYF. The full variable domain, rest sourced from reference TRBV19 and TRBJ2-7, is DGGITQSPKYLFRKEGQNVTLSCEQNLNHDAMYWYRQDPGQGLRLIYYSQIVNDFQKGDIAEGYSVSREKKESFPLTVTSAQKNPTAFYLCASSIASGASYEQYFGPGTRLTVT.

A word on this clonotype: The junction does not match germline at one end; this may be a read error. The genes are TRBV7-3 and TRBJ2-3; D is possibly TRBD2 (5 bases). This CDR3 has 14 amino acids. Germline assignment: CDR1 SGHTA and CDR2 FQGTGA. CDR3: CASSSGVTGGPLFF. The CDR3, as DNA: TGTGCCAGCAGCTCCGGGGTTACGGGCGGACCGTTGTTTTTT. The variable domain in full, with the rest retrieved from reference TRBV7-3 and TRBJ2-3, is GAGVSQTPSNKVTEKGKYVELRCDPISGHTALYWYRQSLGQGPEFLIYFQGTGAADDSGLPNDRFFAVRPEGSVSTLKIQRTERGDSAVYLCASSSGVTGGPLFFGPGTRLTVL.

The chain employs TRBV7-9 and TRBJ2-5; 8 bases align to TRBD1. Germline loops: CDR1 SEHNR, CDR2 FQNEAQ (reference sequence). After removal of 6 bases from V and 10 bases from J, the junction contained 16 bases not matched to a gene. The CDR3 length is 15 residues. The CDR3 nucleotides read TGTGCCAGCAGTTCGGACAGGGCACTGTCACCCCTCCAGTACTTC. Residues: CASSSDRALSPLQYF.

This clonotype was detected once. This chain uses TRBV29-1 with TRBJ2-1, with D unresolved. Germline V lookup: CDR1 SQVTM, CDR2 ANQGSEA. The CDR3 extends over 14 amino acids. Deletions cut 0 bases from V and 7 bases from J, with 13 bases between. The CDR3 protein is CSVEDLLLENEQFF. The CDR3 coding sequence is TGCAGCGTTGAAGATCTTTTGTTGGAGAATGAGCAGTTCTTC.